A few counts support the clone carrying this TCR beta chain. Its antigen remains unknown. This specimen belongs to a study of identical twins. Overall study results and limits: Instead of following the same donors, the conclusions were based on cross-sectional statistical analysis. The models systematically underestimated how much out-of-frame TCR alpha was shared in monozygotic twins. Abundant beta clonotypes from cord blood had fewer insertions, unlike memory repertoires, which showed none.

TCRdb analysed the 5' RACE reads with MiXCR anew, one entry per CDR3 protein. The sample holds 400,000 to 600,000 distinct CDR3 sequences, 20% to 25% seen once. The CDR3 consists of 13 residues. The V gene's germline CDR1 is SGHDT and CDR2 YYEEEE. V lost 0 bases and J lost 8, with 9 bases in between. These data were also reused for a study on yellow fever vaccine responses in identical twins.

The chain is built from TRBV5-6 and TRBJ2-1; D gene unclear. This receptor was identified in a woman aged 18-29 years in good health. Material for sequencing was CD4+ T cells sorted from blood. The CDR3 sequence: CASSLGQRDEQFF. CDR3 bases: TGTGCCAGCAGCTTGGGCCAGCGCGATGAGCAGTTCTTC.